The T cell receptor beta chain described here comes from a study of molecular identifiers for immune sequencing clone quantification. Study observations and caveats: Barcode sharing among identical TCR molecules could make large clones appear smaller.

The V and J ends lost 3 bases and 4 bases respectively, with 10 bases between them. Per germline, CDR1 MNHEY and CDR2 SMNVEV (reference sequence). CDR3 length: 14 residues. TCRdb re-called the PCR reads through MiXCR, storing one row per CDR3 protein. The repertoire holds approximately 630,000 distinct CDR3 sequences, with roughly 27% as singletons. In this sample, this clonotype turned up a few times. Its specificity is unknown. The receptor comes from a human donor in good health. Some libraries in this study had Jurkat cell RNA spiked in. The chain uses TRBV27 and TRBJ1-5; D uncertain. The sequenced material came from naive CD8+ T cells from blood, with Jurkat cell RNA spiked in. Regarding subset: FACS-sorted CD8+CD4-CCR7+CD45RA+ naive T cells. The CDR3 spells CASSLGGYNQPQHF. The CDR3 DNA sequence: TGTGCCAGCAGTTTGGGCGGGTATAATCAGCCCCAGCATTTT.